Shown below are 17 T cell receptor beta chains from a single sample sequenced in a study of CD8+ T cells in alopecia areata (dated by TCRdb to about 2018). Libraries were constructed by the immunoSEQ multiplex PCR assay. For TCR sequencing, RNA was extracted from every sample and reverse transcribed into cDNA to serve as template. This immuneACCESS table, as held by TCRdb, lists in-frame sequences with V and J called but not all clones. Of the missing ones, under half trace to an unresolved V gene in checked studies; the others have no known cause. This sample is represented by 190,000 or so clones; under 60% of them were singletons. Over 10% of the sample comes from the top ten. The time point label corresponds to: about 25 weeks on oral tofacitinib. Read against the paper, the sample's treatment or condition label means: oral pan-JAK inhibitor, 5-10 mg twice daily. The material was CD8+ T cells sorted from blood, obtained at week 24, from a patient treated with tofacitinib. The receptor set was obtained from a human donor with alopecia areata.

The chain employs TRBV29-1 and TRBJ2-2; no clear D. The germline gives CDR1 SQVTM, CDR2 ANQGSEA. The CDR3 consists of 12 residues. V lost 7 bases to trimming and J lost 4 bases, with 10 bases between them. The CDR3 DNA sequence: TGCAGCGGCGACCCAGGCACCGGGGAGCTGTTTTTT. Amino acid sequence: CSGDPGTGELFF.

The chain has TRBV6-5 and TRBJ2-5, with D tentatively TRBD2 (6 bases). Between the trimmed V and J ends, which lost 4 bases and 5 bases, there was a span of 14 bases. Germline values: CDR1 MNHEY, CDR2 SVGAGI. This CDR3 has 14 amino acids. The CDR3 DNA follows: TGTGCCAGCAGTTCTCCGGGACTCCGGGAGACCCAGTACTTC. Encoded protein: CASSSPGLRETQYF.

Only a few counts were recorded for this clone. The chain uses TRBV6-5 and TRBJ1-6, with unresolved D. V gave up 10 bases and J gave up 4 bases, with 11 bases separating them. In germline, CDR1 is MNHEY, CDR2 SVGAGI. CDR3 length: 13 amino acids. The chain's CDR3 is CATRGVYNSPLHF. The CDR3 DNA is TGTGCCACTCGCGGGGTTTATAATTCACCCCTCCACTTT.

This chain uses TRBV5-1 with TRBJ1-6; weak D call: TRBD1 (5 bases). With 3 bases removed from V and 6 bases from J, the gap between germline ends came to 10 bases. CDR1 is SGHRS and CDR2 is YFSETQ in the germline V gene. The CDR3 loop spans 14 amino acids. In DNA, the CDR3 is TGCGCCAGCAGCTGGGACGGGACTAATTCACCCCTCCACTTT. It codes for CASSWDGTNSPLHF. The full variable domain, in which reference TRBV5-1 and TRBJ1-6 provide the parts outside the CDR3, is KAGVTQTPRYLIKTRGQQVTLSCSPISGHRSVSWYQQTPGQGLQFLFEYFSETQRNKGNFPGRFSGRQFSNSRSEMNVSTLELGDSALYLCASSWDGTNSPLHFGNGTRLTVT.

The chain uses TRBV4-1 and TRBJ1-1; tentatively, D is TRBD1 (5 bases). Germline V lookup: CDR1 MGHRA, CDR2 YSYEKL. CDR3 length: 14 residues. V was cut by 3 bases and J by 1 base, with 9 bases left in between. Written as DNA, the CDR3 is TGCGCCAGCAGCCACGGGGGGACGAACACTGAAGCTTTCTTT. Translation gives CASSHGGTNTEAFF.

V usage is TRBV9 and J usage is TRBJ1-6; D not resolved. Germline V gives CDR1 SGDLS, CDR2 YYNGEE. This CDR3 has 15 residues. Trimming took off 0 bases at V and 7 bases at J, with 11 bases between the two ends. As DNA, the CDR3 is TGTGCCAGCAGCGTAGTGGAGCTGTTCAATTCACCCCTCCACTTT. Protein product: CASSVVELFNSPLHF.

The chain couples TRBV15 to TRBJ1-2; 9 bases agree with TRBD1. V lost 4 bases and J lost 4; bases outside the gene matches: 7. The V gene's germline CDR1 is LNHNV and CDR2 YYDKDF (reference sequence). This CDR3 comprises 15 residues. CDR3 protein: CATSNSGTGSYGYTF. CDR3 DNA: TGTGCCACCAGCAACTCCGGGACAGGGTCCTATGGCTACACCTTC.

The chain combines TRBV13 with TRBJ2-3; no firm D call. Trimming stripped 0 bases from V and 0 bases from J, with 4 bases between. CDR3 size: 14 residues. CDR1 is PRHDT and CDR2 is FYEKMQ in the germline V gene (reference sequence). The CDR3 coding sequence is TGTGCCAGCAGCTTAGGCCCTAGCACAGATACGCAGTATTTT. Residues: CASSLGPSTDTQYF.

There are a few counts of this clone. The J gene is TRBJ2-7, the V gene TRBV7-6; unclear D gene. Germline CDR1 is SGHVS and CDR2 is FNYEAQ. V lost 2 bases and J 6 bases, leaving 11 bases between the germline ends. The CDR3 consists of 13 residues. CDR3 region: CASSLIQFAEQYF. The CDR3, as DNA: TGTGCCAGCAGCTTAATTCAGTTCGCCGAGCAGTACTTC.

The chain has TRBV30 and TRBJ2-4, with D unresolved. Between the trimmed V and J ends, which lost 0 bases and 1 base, there was a span of 7 bases. The CDR3 consists of 14 residues. The germline V gene encodes CDR1 GTSNPN and CDR2 SVGIG (reference sequence). The chain's CDR3 is CAWSVLAAKNIQYF. CDR3 nucleotide sequence: TGTGCCTGGAGTGTACTGGCGGCCAAAAACATTCAGTACTTC.

A word on this clone: Distinct nucleotide sequences in the sample also encode this CDR3. This chain connects TRBV9 to TRBJ2-7, with D tentatively TRBD1 (6 bases). This CDR3 spans 13 amino acids. Germline V gene data show CDR1 as SGDLS and CDR2 as YYNGEE. V lost 3 bases and J lost 3, with 10 bases in between. CDR3 coding DNA: TGTGCCAGCAGCGACGGACAGAACTACGAGCAGTACTTC. As protein: CASSDGQNYEQYF. The full variable domain, completed using reference TRBV9 and TRBJ2-7, is DSGVTQTPKHLITATGQRVTLRCSPRSGDLSVYWYQQSLDQGLQFLIQYYNGEERAKGNILERFSAQQFPDLHSELNLSSLELGDSALYFCASSDGQNYEQYFGPGTRLTVT.

Details on this clone: The same CDR3 arises from other DNA sequences in this sample as well. The chain has TRBV19 and TRBJ2-7; no firm D call. V shed 3 bases and J shed 1 base, with 7 bases lying between them. Germline-derived CDR1 and CDR2 are LNHDA and SQIVND (reference sequence). This CDR3 spans 13 amino acids. CDR3 in amino acids: CASSIDRSYEQYF. CDR3 DNA sequence: TGTGCCAGTAGTATTGACCGGTCCTACGAGCAGTACTTC.

This chain joins TRBV21-1 and TRBJ2-5; TRBD1 reflects the table's D call only, with no check against the DNA. TRBV21-1 is a pseudogene. This CDR3 has 14 residues. The CDR3 nucleotides are TGTGCCAGCAGCGAGAGCAGGGGGCCGTTGACCCAGTACTTC. This encodes CASSESRGPLTQYF.

This chain connects TRBV6-1 to TRBJ1-4; TRBD1 aligns across 8 bases. Germline V gene lookup returns CDR1 MNHNS and CDR2 SASEGT. The CDR3 sequence is 14 residues long. The V gene end was trimmed by 8 bases and the J gene end by 3 bases; junction bases not matched to a gene: 5. The CDR3 region has the DNA TGTGCCAGCCGACGACAGGGGCCTAATGAAAAACTGTTTTTT. It translates to CASRRQGPNEKLFF.

This clone has a handful of counts. This sequence joins TRBV27 and TRBJ2-3; no clear D gene. The CDR3 has 13 amino acids. Germline V gene lookup returns CDR1 MNHEY and CDR2 SMNVEV (reference sequence). V shed 4 bases and J shed 2 bases, with 7 bases lying between them. The CDR3 loop reads CASSYVFTDTQYF. CDR3 bases: TGTGCCAGCAGTTACGTCTTCACAGATACGCAGTATTTT.

The J gene is TRBJ1-5, the V gene TRBV15; unclear D gene. V gave up 0 bases and J gave up 4 bases, with 7 bases separating them. CDR1 LNHNV and CDR2 YYDKDF come from the germline V gene (reference sequence). The CDR3 is made up of 14 amino acids. The CDR3 DNA follows: TGTGCCACCAGCAGAGATCCGGCAAATCAGCCCCAGCATTTT. Translating gives CATSRDPANQPQHF.

This clone showed up just once. The chain couples TRBV2 to TRBJ1-1, with D possibly being TRBD1 (6 bases). This CDR3 contains 13 residues. The V end was cut by 8 bases, the J end by 0 bases, with 10 bases between. CDR1 SNHLY and CDR2 FYNNEI come from the germline V gene. As DNA, the CDR3 is TGTGCCAGCCTAGGGGGAATGAACACTGAAGCTTTCTTT. The encoded protein is CASLGGMNTEAFF. The full variable domain, completed using reference TRBV2 and TRBJ1-1, is EPEVTQTPSHQVTQMGQEVILRCVPISNHLYFYWYRQILGQKVEFLVSFYNNEISEKSEIFDDQFSVERPDGSNFTLKIRSTKLEDSAMYFCASLGGMNTEAFFGQGTRLTVV.